These 31 T cell receptor beta chains share one sample of origin, sequenced in a study of T cell repertoires in cytomegalovirus infection. MiXCR, run by TCRdb on the reads, gives a single entry per CDR3 protein. The sample shows fewer than 650,000 distinct CDR3 sequences, roughly 42% of them seen only once. No antigen has been assigned to these receptors. The sample in question was cultured PBMCs, obtained from culture after CMV antigen stimulation. Receptor source: a human donor in good health (CMV status not recorded). Some clones in this sample may be carry-over from other donors' samples.

The chain links TRBV20-1 to TRBJ1-2, with TRBD1 as a possible D gene (5 bases). Germline-derived CDR1 and CDR2 are DFQATT and SNEGSKA (reference sequence). V was pared by 5 bases and J by 4 bases, with 14 bases between. The CDR3 is 13 residues long. The CDR3 DNA reads TGCAGTGCTTGGGACGCCGGGGGCTATGGCTACACCTTC. Its protein is CSAWDAGGYGYTF.

The V gene is TRBV2, the J gene TRBJ2-1, with D perhaps assigned TRBD1 or TRBD2 (6 bases each). This CDR3 is 13 amino acids long. Trimming left V 8 bases short and J 12 bases short, with 20 bases between. Germline-derived CDR1 and CDR2 are SNHLY and FYNNEI. CDR3: CASGPMRGEGQFF. CDR3 DNA: TGTGCCAGCGGACCTATGAGGGGGGAAGGGCAGTTCTTC.

This chain joins TRBV27 and TRBJ2-5; 10 nucleotides match TRBD1. The CDR3 runs 15 residues. Germline-derived CDR1 and CDR2 are MNHEY and SMNVEV (reference sequence). Trimming removed 7 bases from V and 6 bases from J; junction bases left unmatched: 11. DNA for the CDR3: TGTGCCAGCATAGGTATCGGACAGGGGGTTAAGACCCAGTACTTC. Translation gives CASIGIGQGVKTQYF.

The sample holds many counts of this clonotype. This chain joins TRBV12-3 or TRBV12-4 and TRBJ1-1; 7 positions match TRBD1. The CDR3 totals 14 residues. V dropped 5 bases and J dropped 1; count of bases not matched to a gene: 4. CDR3 amino acids: CASSGTAGNTEAFF. In DNA, the CDR3 is TGTGCCAGCAGTGGGACAGCGGGGAACACTGAAGCTTTCTTT.

The chain employs TRBV4-1 and TRBJ1-1, with D possibly TRBD1 on 5 matching bases. The CDR3 extends over 15 amino acids. V dropped 1 base and J dropped 4 bases, with 13 bases sitting between them. The germline V gene encodes CDR1 MGHRA and CDR2 YSYEKL. This chain's CDR3 is CASSQVPGGATEAFF. In nucleotides, the CDR3 is TGCGCCAGCAGCCAAGTCCCCGGGGGTGCCACTGAAGCTTTCTTT.

In this sample, this clonotype turned up a few times. This rearrangement joins TRBV5-5 to TRBJ2-2; the match to TRBD2 covers 14 bases. The CDR3 has 20 amino acids. The V and J ends lost 0 bases and 3 bases, in that order; junction bases with no gene match: 10. Germline V gene sequence: CDR1 SGHKS, CDR2 YYEKEE (reference sequence). CDR3 loop: CASSLGLAGGPHWYTGELFF. CDR3 nucleotides: TGTGCCAGCAGCTTGGGACTAGCGGGAGGGCCTCACTGGTACACCGGGGAGCTGTTTTTT.

This clonotype was recorded a few times. The chain uses TRBV4-2 and TRBJ1-4; 8 nucleotides align to TRBD1. The germline CDR1 and CDR2 sequences are LGHNA and YNFKEQ. The CDR3 is 16 amino acids. V shed 0 bases and J 7 bases; nucleotides not matched to a gene: 7. CDR3 nucleotides: TGTGCCAGCAGCCAAGATCCTGGCAGGGGGCCTGAAAAACTGTTTTTT. Protein: CASSQDPGRGPEKLFF.

This clonotype was counted between two and nine times. The chain couples TRBV6-6 to TRBJ2-7; D remains ambiguous. Deletions cut 7 bases from V and 3 bases from J, with 7 bases between. This CDR3 region has 11 residues. Germline V gives CDR1 MNHNY, CDR2 SVGAGI (reference sequence). CDR3 coding DNA: TGTGCCAGCAAGGGCCACTACGAGCAGTACTTC. Translating gives CASKGHYEQYF.

The chain couples TRBV7-9 to TRBJ2-3, with 9 positions matching TRBD2. Losses at the gene ends were 4 bases for V and 2 bases for J; bases not matched to a gene: 10. Germline V gene data show CDR1 as SEHNR and CDR2 as FQNEAQ (reference sequence). The CDR3 length is 17 residues. The CDR3 DNA reads as TGTGCCAGCAGCTCTGGTAGCGGGAGAGGCTTCACAGATACGCAGTATTTT. This sequence encodes CASSSGSGRGFTDTQYF.

Here the CDR3 reads CASSLVPGWAYEQYF. CDR3 nucleotide sequence: TGTGCCAGCAGCTTAGTTCCGGGGTGGGCTTACGAGCAGTACTTC. The rearrangement uses TRBV7-2 and TRBJ2-7; maybe TRBD2 (5 bases). V dropped 1 base and J dropped 4 bases, with 14 bases sitting between them. The CDR3 has 15 amino acids. Germline CDR1 reads SGHTA; CDR2 reads FQGNSA. The whole variable domain, filled in from reference TRBV7-2 and TRBJ2-7, reads GAGVSQSPSNKVTEKGKDVELRCDPISGHTALYWYRQSLGQGLEFLIYFQGNSAPDKSGLPSDRFSAERTGGSVSTLTIQRTQQEDSAVYLCASSLVPGWAYEQYFGPGTRLTVT.

This clonotype was found a few times. This chain links TRBV4-3 with TRBJ2-7; D is ambiguous. V lost 0 bases to trimming and J lost 6 bases, with 6 bases between them. CDR3 length: 12 amino acids. Germline V lookup: CDR1 LGHNA, CDR2 YSLEER. The CDR3 spells CASSQDGSEQYF. CDR3 bases: TGCGCCAGCAGCCAAGATGGATCCGAGCAGTACTTC.

This clonotype was observed many times. This CDR3 reads CASSSPTGLAGRADTQYF. The CDR3 bases are TGTGCCAGCAGCTCACCCACGGGACTAGCGGGGAGAGCAGATACGCAGTATTTT. The chain is built from TRBV7-8 and TRBJ2-3; 13 bases are shared with TRBD2. J gave up 4 bases and V 4 bases, and 11 bases lay outside the gene matches. Germline CDR1 reads SGHVS; CDR2 reads FQNEAQ. The CDR3 covers 18 residues.

This clonotype was counted once. This chain connects TRBV2 to TRBJ2-3; D remains unclear. Between the trimmed V and J ends, which lost 5 bases and 0 bases, there was a span of 9 bases. Germline V gives CDR1 SNHLY, CDR2 FYNNEI. This CDR3 is 14 amino acids long. CDR3: CASSNVGSTDTQYF. In nucleotides, the CDR3 is TGTGCCAGCAGTAACGTGGGTAGCACAGATACGCAGTATTTT.

CDR3 DNA: TGTGCCAGCAGTTTAGGAGCGGGAGGGTATGAGCAGTTCTTC. The encoded protein is CASSLGAGGYEQFF. V gene TRBV12-3 or TRBV12-4 combines with J gene TRBJ2-1; 10 positions match TRBD2. V shed 1 base and J 8 bases; nucleotides not matched to a gene: 2. This CDR3 contains 14 residues.

The chain links TRBV6-5 to TRBJ1-4; D possibly corresponds to TRBD1 (6 bases). Trimming took off 0 bases at V and 8 bases at J, with 16 bases between the two ends. CDR3 length equals 16 residues. In germline, CDR1 is MNHEY, CDR2 SVGAGI. The CDR3 reads CASSYSMAGAGEKLFF. Here the CDR3 DNA reads TGTGCCAGCAGTTACTCGATGGCAGGGGCCGGGGAAAAACTGTTTTTT.

This CDR3 reads CASSLYQGQQYF. The DNA for the CDR3 is TGTGCCAGCAGCTTATATCAGGGACAGCAGTATTTT. V gene TRBV7-9 combines with J gene TRBJ2-3; a possible D gene is TRBD1 (6 bases). Germline values: CDR1 SEHNR, CDR2 FQNEAQ (reference sequence). The ends were cut back, 2 bases at V and 11 bases at J, with 11 bases in the middle. CDR3 length: 12 amino acids.

In this sample, this clonotype turned up a few times. The V gene is TRBV20-1, the J gene TRBJ1-1; no definite D call. V dropped 3 bases and J dropped 11 bases, with 19 bases sitting between them. The CDR3 length is 13 residues. CDR1 and CDR2 (germline): DFQATT, SNEGSKA (reference sequence). The CDR3, as DNA: TGCAGTGCTAGGAAATCAGGAGAGGGTGATGCTTTCTTT. Translating gives CSARKSGEGDAFF.

This chain uses TRBV28 with TRBJ2-2, with D maybe TRBD1 (6 bases). Per the germline V gene, CDR1 is MDHEN and CDR2 is SYDVKM. This CDR3 has 17 residues. V gave up 3 bases and J gave up 2 bases, with 16 bases separating them. CDR3 DNA: TGTGCCAGCAGTTTCAACAGGGCGAAGGTTAACACCGGGGAGCTGTTTTTT. Protein: CASSFNRAKVNTGELFF.

This clonotype showed up just a few times. The chain recombines TRBV11-2 with TRBJ1-4, with a possible D match to TRBD1 (5 bases). Trimming took off 2 bases at V and 6 bases at J, with 7 bases between the two ends. In germline, CDR1 is SGHAT, CDR2 FQNNGV. The CDR3 is 13 residues long. CDR3 amino acids: CASSLIRDEKLFF. DNA of the CDR3: TGTGCCAGCAGCTTAATCAGGGATGAAAAACTGTTTTTT.

This clonotype was seen a few times. The junction and the germline gene differ at one end; a read error may be behind it. V usage is TRBV6-1 and J usage is TRBJ1-2; possible D gene TRBD1, 6 bases. The CDR3 runs to 13 residues. CDR1 and CDR2 from the germline V gene are MNHNS and SASEGT. The CDR3 reads CASTETGYYGYTF. CDR3 bases: TGTGCCAGCACTGAAACAGGGTACTATGGCTACACCTTC.

This rearrangement joins TRBV6-5 to TRBJ2-7; TRBD2 is a possible D gene (5 bases). The CDR3 has 15 amino acids. Looked up from germline, CDR1 is MNHEY and CDR2 is SVGAGI. Trimming shortened V by 0 bases and J by 1 base, and 10 bases separated the two germline ends. CDR3 DNA sequence: TGTGCCAGCAGTTACTCGAAGCGGTTGTCCTACGAGCAGTACTTC. Protein sequence: CASSYSKRLSYEQYF.

V gene TRBV27 combines with J gene TRBJ1-6; D ambiguous. This CDR3 is 13 amino acids long. Trimming shortened V by 0 bases and J by 5 bases, and 2 bases separated the two germline ends. Per the germline V gene, CDR1 is MNHEY and CDR2 is SMNVEV (reference sequence). CDR3 loop: CASSLSDNSPLHF. The CDR3 nucleotides are TGTGCCAGCAGTTTATCAGATAATTCACCCCTCCACTTT.

V gene TRBV20-1 combines with J gene TRBJ2-5; 10 bases align to TRBD2. The germline V gene has CDR1 DFQATT and CDR2 SNEGSKA (reference sequence). The ends lost 0 bases at V and 3 bases at J; junction bases unmatched: 4. CDR3 length equals 15 residues. The CDR3 region is CSARDPSGGEETQYF. For the CDR3, the DNA is TGCAGTGCTAGAGATCCGAGCGGGGGGGAAGAGACCCAGTACTTC.

The chain recombines TRBV20-1 with TRBJ2-7; D may be TRBD2 (6 bases). CDR1 DFQATT and CDR2 SNEGSKA come from the germline V gene (reference sequence). V shed 2 bases and J shed 3 bases, with 14 bases lying between them. CDR3 length: 14 amino acids. In DNA form, the CDR3 reads TGCAGTGCTAGAATCCCCCGGGGAGGCTACGAGCAGTACTTC. Its protein product is CSARIPRGGYEQYF.

This sequence joins TRBV7-7 and TRBJ2-1; possible D gene TRBD1, 6 bases. Germline-derived CDR1 and CDR2 are SSHAT and FNYEAQ (reference sequence). The ends were cut back, 5 bases at V and 5 bases at J, with 13 bases in the middle. There are 14 residues in the CDR3. Here the CDR3 reads CASSLSRDNNEQFF. The CDR3 nucleotides are TGTGCCAGCAGCCTATCCCGGGACAACAATGAGCAGTTCTTC.

This chain links TRBV7-2 with TRBJ1-6, with D perhaps matching TRBD1 (6 bases). The V and J ends lost 5 bases and 8 bases respectively, with 16 bases between them. Germline CDR1 reads SGHTA; CDR2 reads FQGNSA. The CDR3 has 15 amino acids. CDR3 nucleotide sequence: TGTGCCAGCAGCGCCCGGGACAAAAGGGATTCACCCCTCCACTTT. It codes for CASSARDKRDSPLHF.

The gene calls are TRBV25-1 and TRBJ1-6, with unresolved D. Germline CDR1 is MGHDK and CDR2 is SYGVNS. The CDR3 runs to 14 residues. The V end was cut by 3 bases, the J end by 7 bases, with 10 bases between. The CDR3 DNA reads TGTGCCAGCAGTGACCCAGGAGGGAATTCACCCCTCCACTTT. Encoded protein: CASSDPGGNSPLHF.

The chain has TRBV7-8 and TRBJ1-5; tentative D call: TRBD1 (6 bases). Germline CDR1 is SGHVS and CDR2 is FQNEAQ. Trimming stripped 3 bases from V and 4 bases from J, with 13 bases between. The CDR3 has 15 amino acids. CDR3 in DNA: TGTGCCAGCAGCTTTGGCAGGGGCTGGAATCAGCCCCAGCATTTT. Translated, it gives CASSFGRGWNQPQHF.

The CDR3 region is CASSFGGGPGETQYF. The DNA of the CDR3 is TGTGCCAGCAGTTTTGGAGGGGGCCCAGGGGAGACCCAGTACTTC. The V call is TRBV5-6, the J call TRBJ2-5, with a possible D match to TRBD1 (7 bases). V was clipped by 5 bases and J by 5 bases, with 19 bases between them. There are 15 residues in the CDR3. The germline V gene encodes CDR1 SGHDT and CDR2 YYEEEE.

This sequence joins TRBV7-8 and TRBJ2-3; either TRBD1 or TRBD2 may supply D (5 bases each). V was pared by 0 bases and J by 1 base, with 8 bases between. This CDR3 spans 15 amino acids. The germline gives CDR1 SGHVS, CDR2 FQNEAQ. The CDR3, as DNA: TGTGCCAGCAGCTTAGCGATGGGGGGCACAGATACGCAGTATTTT. Amino acid sequence: CASSLAMGGTDTQYF.

The V and J genes are TRBV7-2 and TRBJ2-7; a possible D gene is TRBD2 (6 bases). Between the trimmed V and J ends, which lost 5 bases and 6 bases, there was a span of 17 bases. Germline lookup yields CDR1 SGHTA and CDR2 FQGNSA. The CDR3 covers 14 residues. CDR3 residues: CASSPNAGLPEQYF. The CDR3 DNA is TGTGCCAGCAGCCCCAATGCGGGGCTCCCCGAGCAGTACTTC. Based on the CDR3 plus reference TRBV7-2 and TRBJ2-7, the full variable domain is GAGVSQSPSNKVTEKGKDVELRCDPISGHTALYWYRQSLGQGLEFLIYFQGNSAPDKSGLPSDRFSAERTGGSVSTLTIQRTQQEDSAVYLCASSPNAGLPEQYFGPGTRLTVT.